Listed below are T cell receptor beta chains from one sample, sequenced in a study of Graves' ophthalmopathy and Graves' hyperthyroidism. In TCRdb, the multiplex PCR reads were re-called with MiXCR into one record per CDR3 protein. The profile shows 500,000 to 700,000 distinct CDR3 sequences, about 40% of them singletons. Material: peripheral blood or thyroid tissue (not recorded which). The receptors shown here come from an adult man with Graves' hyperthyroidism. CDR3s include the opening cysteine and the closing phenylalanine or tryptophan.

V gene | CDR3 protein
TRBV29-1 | CSAGQGWNSPLHF
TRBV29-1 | CSVRDRGETQYF
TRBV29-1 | CSVEDPPMPEAFF
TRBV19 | CASSSTGQDNQETQYF
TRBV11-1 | CASSIYLCSVATRGETQYF
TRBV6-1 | CASKTYGYTF
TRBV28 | CASSLTSPVQPQHF
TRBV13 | CASSLTGFYEQYF
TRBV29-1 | CSATSGLAGVTQYF
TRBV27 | CASSRSGDGELFF
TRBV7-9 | CASSPAGGLTGELFF
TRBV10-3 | CAISGPGESNYGYTF
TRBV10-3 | CAIRDTGTGGHTEAFF
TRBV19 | CASRPGGPGANVLTF
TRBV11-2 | CASSRRASGRTDTQYF
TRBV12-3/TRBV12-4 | CASSRGRTGDEKLFF
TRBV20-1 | CSARVFQGWVTEAFF
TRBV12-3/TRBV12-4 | CASSPKGARATEHF
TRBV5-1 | CASSWVGHEQFF
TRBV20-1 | CSPTTSGGAEQYF
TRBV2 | CASSEEGRRYNEQYF
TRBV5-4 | CASSSLGLPQETQYF
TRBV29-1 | CSALSGNIQYF
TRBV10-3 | CATENRGWAQPQYF
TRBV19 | CASSAGGKYSPLHF
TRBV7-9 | CASSLAAEYEQYF
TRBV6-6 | CASRNPGRNTEVFF
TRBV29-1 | CSLAGGNYGYTF
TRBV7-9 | CASSWGGGTGLTGELFF
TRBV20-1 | CSARAGQPQETQYF
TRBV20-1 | CSATLRLNTEAFF
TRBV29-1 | CSVVQGMGTDQHF
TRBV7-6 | CASSTLQGNTEAFF
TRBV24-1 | CATSKQINYGYTF
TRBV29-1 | CSGLTTEGFYEQYF
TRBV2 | CASSERDRDNSPLHF